Sequencing of this TCR beta chain was carried out in a study of OX40 agonist ivuxolimab in advanced cancers. Across the study: Three patients, one with hepatocellular carcinoma and two with cutaneous melanoma, achieved partial responses. Overall study results and limits: Fewer expanded clones were found on average in CD4+ than in CD8+ T cells.

Note on this clone: The target antigen is unknown.

Enrollment shut out patients with autoimmune disease history or systemic immunosuppression. With V trimmed by 4 bases and J by 2 bases, 6 bases remained unmatched. CDR1 and CDR2 (germline): LNHDA, SQIVND (reference sequence). The CDR3 is made up of 15 amino acids. Only in-frame clones appear in the TCRdb table, and some are missing; sequencing was by immunoSEQ multiplex PCR. The data hold 60,000 to 70,000 clones, with around 87% observed a single time. The source of this sequence is an adult with an advanced solid tumor such as melanoma, head and neck, liver or kidney cancer. Material: CD4+ or CD8+ T cells sorted from blood, obtained in a trial of the OX40 agonist ivuxolimab. This rearrangement joins TRBV19 to TRBJ2-3; TRBD1 matches 7 bases. CDR3 sequence (DNA): TGTGCCAGTAGTAAACAGGGGCGACTCACAGATACGCAGTATTTT. This sequence encodes CASSKQGRLTDTQYF.